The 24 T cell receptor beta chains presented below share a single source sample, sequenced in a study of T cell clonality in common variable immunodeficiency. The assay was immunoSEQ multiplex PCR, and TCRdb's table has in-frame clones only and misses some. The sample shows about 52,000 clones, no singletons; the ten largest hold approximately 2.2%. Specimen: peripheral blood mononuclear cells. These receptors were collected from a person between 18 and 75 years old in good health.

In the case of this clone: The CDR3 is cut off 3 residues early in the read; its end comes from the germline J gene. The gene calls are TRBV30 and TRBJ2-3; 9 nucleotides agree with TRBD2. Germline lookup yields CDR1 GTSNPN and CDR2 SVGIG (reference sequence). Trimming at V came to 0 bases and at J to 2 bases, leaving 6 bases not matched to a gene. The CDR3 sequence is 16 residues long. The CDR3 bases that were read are TGTGCCTGGAGTGTAGGAGCTAGCGGGGCCACAGATACG. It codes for CAWSVGASGATDT. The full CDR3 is CAWSVGASGATDTQYF.

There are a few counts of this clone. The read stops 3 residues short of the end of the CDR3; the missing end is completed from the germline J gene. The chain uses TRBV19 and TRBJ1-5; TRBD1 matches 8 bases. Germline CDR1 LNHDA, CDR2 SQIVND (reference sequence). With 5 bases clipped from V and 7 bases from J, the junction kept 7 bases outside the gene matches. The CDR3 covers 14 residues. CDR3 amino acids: CASSSQGAQQPQHF. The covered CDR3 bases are TGTGCCAGTAGTTCCCAGGGGGCGCAGCAGCCC. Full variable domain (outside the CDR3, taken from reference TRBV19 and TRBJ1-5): DGGITQSPKYLFRKEGQNVTLSCEQNLNHDAMYWYRQDPGQGLRLIYYSQIVNDFQKGDIAEGYSVSREKKESFPLTVTSAQKNPTAFYLCASSSQGAQQPQHFGDGTRLSIL.

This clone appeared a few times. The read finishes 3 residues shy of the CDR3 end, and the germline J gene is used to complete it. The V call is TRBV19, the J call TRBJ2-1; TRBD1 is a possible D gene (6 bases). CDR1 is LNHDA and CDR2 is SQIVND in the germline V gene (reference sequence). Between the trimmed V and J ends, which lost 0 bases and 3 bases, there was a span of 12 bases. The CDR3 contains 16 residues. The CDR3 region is CASSIDINRVYNEQFF. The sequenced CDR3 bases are TGTGCCAGTAGTATAGATATAAACAGGGTCTACAATGAG.

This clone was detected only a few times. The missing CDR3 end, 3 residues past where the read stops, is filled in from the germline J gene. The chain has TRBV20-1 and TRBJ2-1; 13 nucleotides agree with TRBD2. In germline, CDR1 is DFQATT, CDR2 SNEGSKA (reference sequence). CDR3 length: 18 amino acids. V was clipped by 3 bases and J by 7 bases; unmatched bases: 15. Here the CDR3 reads CSASGGTSGTAYGNEQFF. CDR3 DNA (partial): TGCAGTGCTAGTGGGGGGACTAGCGGGACCGCATATGGGAATGAG.

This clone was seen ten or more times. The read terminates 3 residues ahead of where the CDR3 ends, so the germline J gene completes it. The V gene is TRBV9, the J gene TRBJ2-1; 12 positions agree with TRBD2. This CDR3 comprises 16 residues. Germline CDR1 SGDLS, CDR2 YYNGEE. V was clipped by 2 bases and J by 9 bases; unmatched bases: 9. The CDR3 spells CASSVSLAGGPGEQFF. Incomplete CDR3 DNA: TGTGCCAGCAGCGTGTCTCTAGCGGGGGGGCCGGGTGAG. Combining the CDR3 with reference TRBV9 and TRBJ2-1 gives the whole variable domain DSGVTQTPKHLITATGQRVTLRCSPRSGDLSVYWYQQSLDQGLQFLIQYYNGEERAKGNILERFSAQQFPDLHSELNLSSLELGDSALYFCASSVSLAGGPGEQFFGPGTRLTVL.

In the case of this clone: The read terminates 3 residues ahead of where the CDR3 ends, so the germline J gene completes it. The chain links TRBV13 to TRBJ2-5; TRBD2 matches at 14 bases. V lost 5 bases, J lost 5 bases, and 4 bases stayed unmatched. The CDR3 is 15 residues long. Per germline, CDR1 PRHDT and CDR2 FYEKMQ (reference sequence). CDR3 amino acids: CASSPRTSGGETQYF. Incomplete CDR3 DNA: TGTGCCAGCAGCCCGAGGACTAGCGGGGGGGAGACC.

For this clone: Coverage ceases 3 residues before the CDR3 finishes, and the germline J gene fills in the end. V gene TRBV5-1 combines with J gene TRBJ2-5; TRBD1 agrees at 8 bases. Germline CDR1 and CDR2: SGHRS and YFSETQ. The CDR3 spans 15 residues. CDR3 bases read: TGCGCCAGCAGCCCTAGACAGGGGCAGACAGATACC. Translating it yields CASSPRQGQTDT. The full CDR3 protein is CASSPRQGQTDTQYF.

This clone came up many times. The sequenced part of the CDR3 DNA is TGTGCCAGCAGCTTAACGTTAAGCGGGAGGGCGATTGAG. Its protein product is CASSLTLSGRAIE. The entire CDR3 protein reads CASSLTLSGRAIEQFF. The chain links TRBV7-3 to TRBJ2-1; TRBD2 agrees at 10 bases. Read sequence stops 3 residues before the CDR3 end, and the germline J gene provides the missing end. After removal of 0 bases from V and 9 bases from J, the junction contained 8 bases not matched to a gene. Germline V gives CDR1 SGHTA, CDR2 FQGTGA. CDR3 length: 16 residues. Drawing the rest from reference TRBV7-3 and TRBJ2-1, the complete variable domain is GAGVSQTPSNKVTEKGKYVELRCDPISGHTALYWYRQSLGQGPEFLIYFQGTGAADDSGLPNDRFFAVRPEGSVSTLKIQRTERGDSAVYLCASSLTLSGRAIEQFFGPGTRLTVL.

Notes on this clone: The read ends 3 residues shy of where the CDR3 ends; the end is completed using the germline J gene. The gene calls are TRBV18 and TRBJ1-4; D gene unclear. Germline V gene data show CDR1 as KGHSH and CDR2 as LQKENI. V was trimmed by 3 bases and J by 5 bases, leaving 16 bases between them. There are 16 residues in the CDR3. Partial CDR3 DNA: TGTGCCAGCTCACCGAACACCGGGTCGAGAAATGAAAAA. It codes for CASSPNTGSRNEK. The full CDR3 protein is CASSPNTGSRNEKLFF.

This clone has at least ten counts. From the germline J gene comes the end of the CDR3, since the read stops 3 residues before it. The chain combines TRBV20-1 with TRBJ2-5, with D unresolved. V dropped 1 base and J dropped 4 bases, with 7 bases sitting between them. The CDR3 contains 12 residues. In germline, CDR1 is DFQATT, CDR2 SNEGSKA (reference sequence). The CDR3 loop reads CSARAPGETQYF. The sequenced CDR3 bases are TGCAGTGCTAGAGCTCCGGGAGAGACC.

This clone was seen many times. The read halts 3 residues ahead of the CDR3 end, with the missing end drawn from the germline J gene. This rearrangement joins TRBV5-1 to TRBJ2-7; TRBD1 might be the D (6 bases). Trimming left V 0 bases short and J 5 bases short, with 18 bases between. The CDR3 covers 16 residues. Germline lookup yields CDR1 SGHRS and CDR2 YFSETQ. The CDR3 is CASSLEGEVLSHEQYF. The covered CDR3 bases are TGCGCCAGCAGCTTGGAGGGGGAAGTCCTCAGCCACGAG. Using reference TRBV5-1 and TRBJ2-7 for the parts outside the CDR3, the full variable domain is KAGVTQTPRYLIKTRGQQVTLSCSPISGHRSVSWYQQTPGQGLQFLFEYFSETQRNKGNFPGRFSGRQFSNSRSEMNVSTLELGDSALYLCASSLEGEVLSHEQYFGPGTRLTVT.

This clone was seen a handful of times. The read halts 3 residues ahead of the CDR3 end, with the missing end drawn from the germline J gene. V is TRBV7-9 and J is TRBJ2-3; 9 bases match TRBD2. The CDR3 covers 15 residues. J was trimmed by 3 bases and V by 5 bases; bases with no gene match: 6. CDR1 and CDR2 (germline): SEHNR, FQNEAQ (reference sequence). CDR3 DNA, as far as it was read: TGTGCCAGCAGCGAAATAGCGGGGGAGACAGATACG. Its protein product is CASSEIAGETDT. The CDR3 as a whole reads CASSEIAGETDTQYF.

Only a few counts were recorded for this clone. The sequenced CDR3 bases are TGTGCCAGCTCACCAGAGGGTACTTCACCC. Amino acid sequence: CASSPEGTSP. In full, the CDR3 reads CASSPEGTSPLHF. This chain links TRBV18 with TRBJ1-6; D is uncertain. The read stops 3 residues short of the end of the CDR3; the missing end is completed from the germline J gene. There are 13 residues in the CDR3. V was trimmed by 2 bases and J by 9 bases, leaving 8 bases between them. Germline V gives CDR1 KGHSH, CDR2 LQKENI.

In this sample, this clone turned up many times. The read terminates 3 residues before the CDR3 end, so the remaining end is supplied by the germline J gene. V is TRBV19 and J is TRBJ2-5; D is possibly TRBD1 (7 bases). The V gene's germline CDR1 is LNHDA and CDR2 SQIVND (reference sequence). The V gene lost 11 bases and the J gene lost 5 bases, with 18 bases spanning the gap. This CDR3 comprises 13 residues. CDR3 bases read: TGTGCCGCGGGAAGGGGGCTGGGGGAGACC. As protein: CAAGRGLGET. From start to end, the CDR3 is CAAGRGLGETQYF.

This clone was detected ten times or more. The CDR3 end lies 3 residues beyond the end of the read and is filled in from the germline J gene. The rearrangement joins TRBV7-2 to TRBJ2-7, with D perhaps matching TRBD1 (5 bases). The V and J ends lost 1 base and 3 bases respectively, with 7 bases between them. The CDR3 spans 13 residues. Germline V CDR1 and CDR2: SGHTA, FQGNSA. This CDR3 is CASSLEGYYEQYF. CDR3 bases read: TGTGCCAGCAGCTTAGAGGGGTACTACGAG.

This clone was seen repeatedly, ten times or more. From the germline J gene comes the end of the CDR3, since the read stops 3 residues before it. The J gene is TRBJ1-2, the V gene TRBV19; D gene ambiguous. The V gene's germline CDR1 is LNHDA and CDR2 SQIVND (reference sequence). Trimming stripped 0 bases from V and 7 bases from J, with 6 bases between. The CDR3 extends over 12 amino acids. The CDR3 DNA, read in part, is TGTGCCAGTAGTATAGAAGAGCGTGGC. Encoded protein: CASSIEERG. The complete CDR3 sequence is CASSIEERGYTF.

Partial CDR3 DNA: TGCGCCAGCAGCCCCGACGGGGGAGCGGGACTAGCGGGATACACCTACGAG. Translated, it gives CASSPDGGAGLAGYTYE. The whole CDR3 region reads CASSPDGGAGLAGYTYEQYF. The chain is built from TRBV10-2 and TRBJ2-7; 13 positions agree with TRBD2. The sequenced fragment ends 3 residues before the CDR3 boundary, so the rest is inferred from the germline J gene. Per the germline V gene, CDR1 is WSHSY and CDR2 is SAAADI. Germline trimming cut 6 bases from V and 2 bases from J; bases unmatched to any gene: 19. This CDR3 is built from 20 residues.

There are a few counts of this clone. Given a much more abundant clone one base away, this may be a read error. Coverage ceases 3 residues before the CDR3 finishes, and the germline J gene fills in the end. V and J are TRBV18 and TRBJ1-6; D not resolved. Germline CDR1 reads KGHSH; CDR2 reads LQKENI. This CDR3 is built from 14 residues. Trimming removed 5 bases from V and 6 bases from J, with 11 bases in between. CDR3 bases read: TGTGCCAGCTCATCTGCGGCCCGTAATTCACCC. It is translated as CASSSAARNSP. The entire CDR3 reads CASSSAARNSPLHF.

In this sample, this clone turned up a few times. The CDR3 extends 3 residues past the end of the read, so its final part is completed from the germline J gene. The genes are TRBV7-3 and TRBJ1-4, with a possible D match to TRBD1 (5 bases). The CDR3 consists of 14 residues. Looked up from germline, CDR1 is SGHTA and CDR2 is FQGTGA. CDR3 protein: CASSPQGTDSPLFF. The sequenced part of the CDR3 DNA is TGTGCCAGCAGCCCCCAGGGTACAGATTCACCA.

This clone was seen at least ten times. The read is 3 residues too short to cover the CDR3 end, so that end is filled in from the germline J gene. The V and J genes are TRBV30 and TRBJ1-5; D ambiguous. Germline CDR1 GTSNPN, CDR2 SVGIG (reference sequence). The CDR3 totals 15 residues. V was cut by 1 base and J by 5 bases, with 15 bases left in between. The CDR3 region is CAWSAHSGIYQPQHF. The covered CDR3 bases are TGTGCCTGGAGTGCCCATAGCGGGATTTATCAGCCC.

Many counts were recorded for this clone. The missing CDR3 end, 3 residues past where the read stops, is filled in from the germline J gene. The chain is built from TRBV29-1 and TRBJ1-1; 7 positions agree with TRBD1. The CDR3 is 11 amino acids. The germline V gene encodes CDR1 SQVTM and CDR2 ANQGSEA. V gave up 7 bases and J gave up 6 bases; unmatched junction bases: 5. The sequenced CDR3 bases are TGCAGCGCCGGACAGGAGGCTGAA. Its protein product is CSAGQEAE. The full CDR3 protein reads CSAGQEAEAFF.

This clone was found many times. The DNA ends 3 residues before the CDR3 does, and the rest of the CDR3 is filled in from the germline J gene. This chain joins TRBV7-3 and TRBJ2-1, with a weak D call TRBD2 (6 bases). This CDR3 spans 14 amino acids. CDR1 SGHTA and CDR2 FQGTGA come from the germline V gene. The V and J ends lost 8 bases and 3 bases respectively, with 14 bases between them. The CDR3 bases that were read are TGTGCCAGCGCGGGCGGGGCGGGCTACAATGAG. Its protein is CASAGGAGYNE. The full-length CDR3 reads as CASAGGAGYNEQFF.

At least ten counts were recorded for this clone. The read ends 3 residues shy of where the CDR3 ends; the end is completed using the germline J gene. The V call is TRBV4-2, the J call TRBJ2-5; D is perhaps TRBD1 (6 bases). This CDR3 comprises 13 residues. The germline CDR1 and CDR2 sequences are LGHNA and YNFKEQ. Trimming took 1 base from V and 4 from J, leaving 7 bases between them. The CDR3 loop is CASSQVRGETQYF. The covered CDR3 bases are TGTGCCAGCAGCCAAGTCAGGGGAGAGACC.

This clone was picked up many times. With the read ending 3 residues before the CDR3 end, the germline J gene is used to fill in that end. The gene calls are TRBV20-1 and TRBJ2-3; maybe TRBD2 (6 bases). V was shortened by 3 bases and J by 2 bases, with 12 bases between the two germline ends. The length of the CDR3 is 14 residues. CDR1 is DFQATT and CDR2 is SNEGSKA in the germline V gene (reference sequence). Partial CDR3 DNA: TGCAGTGCTAGGTTCCAGGGACTCACAGATACG. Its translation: CSARFQGLTDT. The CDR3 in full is CSARFQGLTDTQYF.